These T cell receptor beta chains were read from a single sample in a study of T cell responses to AZD1222 COVID-19 vaccine. The data were produced by immunoSEQ multiplex PCR, yet TCRdb's version contains in-frame clones alone and is incomplete. Counted here are over 150,000 clones, approximately 94% occurring once; the ten biggest clones make up roughly 1.7%. The material sequenced was peripheral blood, taken 28 days after the second AZD1222 dose. Receptors were obtained from an adult who received the AZD1222 COVID-19 vaccine. CDR3s include the opening cysteine and the closing phenylalanine or tryptophan. The D gene is left open where the match is weak. The listing skips clone size in some rows; elsewhere it reads once, few, many or a size class.

-	TRBV6-5	-	TRBJ1-1	TGTGCCAGCATAGGGAACACTGAAGCTTTCTTT	CASIGNTEAFF
once	TRBV15	-	TRBJ2-7	TGTGCCACCAGCAGACAGGGGTCGGGGCAGTACTTC	CATSRQGSGQYF
-	TRBV4-3	-	TRBJ1-6	TGCGCCAGCAGCCAAGGCCCCGGTGTAGCGTCCCTCCACTTT	CASSQGPGVASLHF
-	TRBV25-1	TRBD1	TRBJ2-5	TGTGCCAGCTCGAAGACAGGGGCCCCAATCCAAGAGACCCAGTACTTC	CASSKTGAPIQETQYF
-	TRBV19	-	TRBJ1-5	TGTGCCAGTACCCCCTTGGCGGGGGGGAATCAGCCCCAGCATTTT	CASTPLAGGNQPQHF
-	TRBV5-4	-	TRBJ1-6	TGTGCCACCCGGGGGGGACCCTCCTATAATTCACCCCTCCACTTT	CATRGGPSYNSPLHF
-	TRBV5-1	-	TRBJ1-3	TGCGCCAGCAGCTTGGGGCAGGCGGGCACCATATATTTT	CASSLGQAGTIYF
few	TRBV7-2	TRBD1	TRBJ1-2	TGTGCCAGCAGCTTAGTCGGGACAGAAAACTATGGCTACACCTTC	CASSLVGTENYGYTF
-	TRBV7-9	-	TRBJ2-5	TGTGCCAGCAGCTTAATGCTCGGCCCCCGGCAGGAGACCCAGTACTTC	CASSLMLGPRQETQYF
-	TRBV7-9	-	TRBJ1-1	TGTGCCAGCAGCCCTCCGGGCCCTTTCTCCAACACTGAAGCTTTCTTT	CASSPPGPFSNTEAFF
-	TRBV29-1	TRBD1	TRBJ1-4	TGCAGCGTTGAGGGGGCAGGGGGCGGTGAAAAACTGTTTTTT	CSVEGAGGGEKLFF
-	TRBV5-1	TRBD2	TRBJ2-7	TGCGCCAGCAGCTTGGCCAGGGTAGCGGGAGACGAGCAGTACTTC	CASSLARVAGDEQYF
-	TRBV30	-	TRBJ1-2	TGTGCCTGGTGGGACTCCGGGTCTCCTTCCTATGGCTACACCTTC	CAWWDSGSPSYGYTF
-	TRBV7-3	-	TRBJ2-3	TGTGCCAGCAGCCGAGGCAACACAGATACGCAGTATTTT	CASSRGNTDTQYF
-	TRBV7-3	-	TRBJ1-3	TGTGCCAGCAGCTTAGGGGTTGGAAACACCATATATTTT	CASSLGVGNTIYF
-	TRBV6-2/TRBV6-3	TRBD1	TRBJ1-5	TGTGCCAGCAGTTGGACAGGAATGGGCAATCAGCCCCAGCATTTT	CASSWTGMGNQPQHF
-	TRBV28	TRBD2	TRBJ2-1	TGTGCCAGCAGTTTATGGACTAGCGGGCCCTACAATGAGCAGTTCTTC	CASSLWTSGPYNEQFF
once	TRBV30	-	TRBJ1-2	TGTGCCTTACTTCACTCGGAACGGCGGGGCTACACCTTC	CALLHSERRGYTF
-	TRBV9	-	TRBJ2-3	TGTGCCAGCAGCGTAGGAAGGCCCAAGGGGACTAGCACAGATACGCAGTATTTT	CASSVGRPKGTSTDTQYF
-	TRBV5-6	TRBD1	TRBJ1-1	TGTGCCAGCAGCTTCAGGGGGGAAGCTTTCTTT	CASSFRGEAFF
once	TRBV5-1	-	TRBJ2-5	TGCGCCAGCAGCTTGGGCAGCACCCAAGAGACCCAGTACTTC	CASSLGSTQETQYF
few	TRBV25-1	-	TRBJ1-3	TGTGCCAGCAGTGAAGGAAAGGGAGGGAGAAACACCATATATTTT	CASSEGKGGRNTIYF
-	TRBV5-4	TRBD2	TRBJ2-3	TGTGCCAGCAAGGGACTAGCCACAGATACGCAGTATTTT	CASKGLATDTQYF
-	TRBV7-2	TRBD2	TRBJ2-7	TGTGCCAGCAGCTTGGAGGGGGGACTAGCCTACGAGCAGTACTTC	CASSLEGGLAYEQYF
-	TRBV7-9	TRBD1	TRBJ1-5	TGTGCCAGCAGCTTAGAGACAGGGATTGGTAGCAATCAGCCCCAGCATTTT	CASSLETGIGSNQPQHF
-	TRBV18	-	TRBJ1-2	TGTGCCAGCTCACCCGACTCCGGCCCACTATATGGCTACACCTTC	CASSPDSGPLYGYTF
-	TRBV5-1	-	TRBJ2-5	TGCGCCAGCGACCCGTCAGGGGTCCAAGAGACCCAGTACTTC	CASDPSGVQETQYF
-	TRBV6-5	-	TRBJ1-2	TGTGCCAGCAGTTACAGGGAGAACTATGGCTACACCTTC	CASSYRENYGYTF
-	TRBV7-3	-	TRBJ2-2	TGTGCCAGCAGCTGGTCTAATTCGGCCGGGGAGCTGTTTTTT	CASSWSNSAGELFF
-	TRBV11-3	-	TRBJ1-3	TGTGCCAGCAGCTTAGCCCCCGTGGGCGCTGGAAACACCATATATTTT	CASSLAPVGAGNTIYF